The 7 T cell receptor beta chains below come from one sample, sequenced in a study of T cell repertoires in cytomegalovirus infection. TCRdb re-analysed the reads in MiXCR, keeping a single row per CDR3 protein. The table shows 80,000 or so distinct CDR3 sequences, with roughly 40% occurring only once. These receptors' antigens are unknown. The sequenced sample was CD8+ T cells from cultured PBMCs, obtained from culture after CMV antigen stimulation. The source is a human donor in good health (CMV status not recorded). Some clones in this sample may be carry-over from other donors' samples.

This chain connects TRBV7-3 to TRBJ1-1; D is ambiguous. Trimming removed 5 bases at V and 2 bases at J, with 6 bases between. The CDR3 length is 12 residues. The germline V gene has CDR1 SGHTA and CDR2 FQGTGA. The CDR3 protein is CASSEGNTEAFF. CDR3 sequence (DNA): TGTGCCAGCAGCGAGGGTAACACTGAAGCTTTCTTT. Variable domain in full (rest from reference TRBV7-3 and TRBJ1-1): GAGVSQTPSNKVTEKGKYVELRCDPISGHTALYWYRQSLGQGPEFLIYFQGTGAADDSGLPNDRFFAVRPEGSVSTLKIQRTERGDSAVYLCASSEGNTEAFFGQGTRLTVV.

This clonotype came up once. The chain has TRBV5-4 and TRBJ2-1; D is possibly TRBD2 (6 bases). In germline, CDR1 is SGHNT, CDR2 YYREEE (reference sequence). V lost 4 bases and J 7 bases, leaving 27 bases between the germline ends. The CDR3 covers 18 residues. Written as DNA, the CDR3 is TGTGCCAGCAGCAGGGACGGGGGACTTTTTTCCCGGGTGAATGAGCAGTTCTTC. It codes for CASSRDGGLFSRVNEQFF.

This clonotype has just a few counts. The chain combines TRBV7-6 with TRBJ1-4, with a weak D call TRBD1 (6 bases). V shed 1 base and J shed 0 bases, with 18 bases lying between them. Germline-derived CDR1 and CDR2 are SGHVS and FNYEAQ. The CDR3 runs to 19 residues. The CDR3 DNA reads TGTGCCAGCAGCTTAGGAGGAGGGGGACGGTACTCAACTAATGAAAAACTGTTTTTT. This sequence encodes CASSLGGGGRYSTNEKLFF.

This chain connects TRBV6-1 to TRBJ2-7, with 9 nucleotides matching TRBD1. Trimming took 5 bases from V and 3 from J; bases not matched to a gene: 5. CDR1 is MNHNS and CDR2 is SASEGT in the germline V gene. The CDR3 is made up of 14 amino acids. The CDR3 sequence is CASSKQGAVYEQYF. Written as DNA, the CDR3 is TGTGCCAGCAGTAAACAGGGGGCGGTCTACGAGCAGTACTTC.

The V gene is TRBV5-4, the J gene TRBJ2-1; D gene uncertain. The V end was cut by 0 bases, the J end by 5 bases, with 6 bases between. CDR1 and CDR2 (germline): SGHNT, YYREEE (reference sequence). This CDR3 is built from 13 residues. The CDR3 here is CASSLGINNEQFF. The CDR3 nucleotides are TGTGCCAGCAGCTTGGGAATTAACAATGAGCAGTTCTTC.

This clonotype was seen a handful of times. The chain uses TRBV7-2 and TRBJ2-1; D remains unclear. This CDR3 has 16 residues. Germline V lookup: CDR1 SGHTA, CDR2 FQGNSA. The germline V and J ends were trimmed by 4 bases and 0 bases, with 13 bases remaining between them. The DNA for the CDR3 is TGTGCCAGCAGCTATAGGGCCCGGAGCTCCTACAATGAGCAGTTCTTC. It codes for CASSYRARSSYNEQFF.

The chain combines TRBV19 with TRBJ1-1; 10 nucleotides line up with TRBD1. Germline V CDR1 and CDR2: LNHDA, SQIVND (reference sequence). CDR3 length: 16 amino acids. With V trimmed by 7 bases and J by 6 bases, 14 bases remained unmatched. CDR3 DNA: TGTGCCAGTACCCCCCGACCCCGGGACAGGGGCTCTGAAGCTTTCTTT. It translates to CASTPRPRDRGSEAFF.